This T cell receptor beta chain was observed in a study of T cells in Graves' hyperthyroidism and ophthalmopathy. Study-wide points: Among thyroid clonotypes expanded above 0.001, most also appeared in blood. The model anticipated ophthalmopathy a median about six months pre-onset.

Amplification of TCR beta CDR3 regions was performed using RNA transcripts as template. The primer set for the first-round RT-PCR of the TCR CDR3 was HTBI. One entry per CDR3 protein, called by TCRdb with MiXCR from the multiplex PCR reads. The sample lists some 490,000 distinct CDR3 sequences, about 20% seen once, with about 53% in the top ten. Patients affected by ophthalmopathy presented a Clinical Activity Score of at least 3, a NOSPECS grade of at least 4, and disease duration below 3 months. Researchers barred patients who had uncontrolled infection, other autoimmune disease, pregnancy or lactation. CDR3 length equals 13 residues. Germline V CDR1 and CDR2: SNHLY, FYNNEI. V was trimmed by 2 bases and J by 6 bases, leaving 11 bases between them. This clonotype was recorded many times. The antigen is undetermined.

The J gene is TRBJ2-7, the V gene TRBV2; D is uncertain. The sample was blood. This clonotype originated in a woman aged 70-85 years with Graves' ophthalmopathy. CDR3 residues: CASSELRVGEQYF. The CDR3 region has the DNA TGTGCCAGCAGTGAATTAAGGGTCGGCGAGCAGTACTTC. Filled out from reference TRBV2 and TRBJ2-7, the complete variable domain reads EPEVTQTPSHQVTQMGQEVILRCVPISNHLYFYWYRQILGQKVEFLVSFYNNEISEKSEIFDDQFSVERPDGSNFTLKIRSTKLEDSAMYFCASSELRVGEQYFGPGTRLTVT.